This T cell receptor (beta chain) is drawn from a study of T cell repertoires in cytomegalovirus infection. TCRdb fed the reads into MiXCR, producing one record per CDR3 protein. The data show 250,000 to 300,000 distinct CDR3 sequences, about an eighth seen once. The trim removed 2 bases at V and 6 bases at J, leaving 7 bases unmatched. Germline CDR1 and CDR2: SGHNT and YYREEE (reference sequence). This CDR3 comprises 15 residues. The sequence came from a human donor in good health (CMV status not recorded). Some clones in this sample may be carry-over from other donors' samples. The specimen sequenced was PBMCs. The chain employs TRBV5-4 and TRBJ2-7, with TRBD1 matching over 11 bases. CDR3 region: CASSFGDRGFLEQYF. The CDR3 bases are TGTGCCAGCAGCTTCGGGGACAGGGGGTTCCTCGAGCAGTACTTC.